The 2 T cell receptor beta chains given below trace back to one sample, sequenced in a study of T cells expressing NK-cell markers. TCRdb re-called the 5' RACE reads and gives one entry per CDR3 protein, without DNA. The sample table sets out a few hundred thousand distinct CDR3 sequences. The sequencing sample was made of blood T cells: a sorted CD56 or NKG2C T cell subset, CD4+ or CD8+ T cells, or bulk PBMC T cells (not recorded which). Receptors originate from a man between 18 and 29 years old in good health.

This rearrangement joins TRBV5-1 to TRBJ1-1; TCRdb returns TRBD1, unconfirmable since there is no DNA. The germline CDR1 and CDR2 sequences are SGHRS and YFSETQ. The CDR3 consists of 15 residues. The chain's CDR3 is CASSSRGDRGTEAFF.

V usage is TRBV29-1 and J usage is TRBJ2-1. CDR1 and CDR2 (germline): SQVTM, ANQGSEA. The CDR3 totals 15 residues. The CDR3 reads CSVEWGTSSYNEQFF.